These 27 T cell receptor beta chains were sequenced from one sample in a study of CD8 T cells in Susac syndrome (dated by TCRdb to between 2018 and 2021). The protocol used for the library was the immunoSEQ multiplex PCR assay. RNA was extracted using the RNeasy kit, and roughly 0.5 to 1 microgram was reverse transcribed with random hexamers. TCRdb reran the public reads through fastp at Q25 and MiXCR, keeping productive beta chains. Rows with one shared CDR3 protein collapse into an entry with the most common genes and DNA. The sample includes around 69,000 distinct CDR3 sequences, with 85% to 95% observed a single time. The ten largest clones capture 0.4% to 0.55% of the sample. The sample comprised CD8+ T cells from PBMCs. These TCRs come from a human donor with Susac syndrome.

The gene calls are TRBV10-3 and TRBJ1-1, with no clear D. This CDR3 region has 11 residues. V was trimmed by 2 bases and J by 4 bases, leaving 2 bases between them. Germline CDR1 and CDR2: ENHRY and SYGVKD. The CDR3 loop reads CAISEATEAFF. CDR3 nucleotides: TGTGCCATCAGTGAGGCCACTGAAGCTTTCTTT.

This chain links TRBV7-9 with TRBJ2-2, with D possibly called TRBD1 or TRBD2 (5 bases each). This CDR3 region has 15 residues. In germline, CDR1 is SEHNR, CDR2 FQNEAQ (reference sequence). Trimming removed 10 bases from V and 1 base from J, with 16 bases in between. CDR3 DNA: TGTGCCACCTCGGAAGGGACGGTGAACACCGGGGAGCTGTTTTTT. Protein sequence: CATSEGTVNTGELFF.

The J gene is TRBJ2-7, the V gene TRBV12-3 or TRBV12-4; D might be TRBD1 or TRBD2, each matching 5 bases. V shed 4 bases and J shed 2 bases, with 12 bases lying between them. The CDR3 runs to 14 residues. The CDR3 spells CASSSGTDTYEQYF. The CDR3 DNA reads TGTGCCAGCAGTTCCGGGACGGATACCTACGAGCAGTACTTC.

This clonotype occurred a few times. Germline is not matched at one junction end, which may reflect a read error. V and J are TRBV3-1 and TRBJ1-2, with TRBD1 identical over 12 bases. This CDR3 contains 15 residues. Germline V gene sequence: CDR1 LGHDT, CDR2 YNNKEL (reference sequence). CDR3 coding DNA: TGTGCTAGCAGCCTTATTGGGACAGGGGGCCATGGCTACACCTTC. Its protein product is CASSLIGTGGHGYTF.

The CDR3 DNA reads as TGTGCCAGCAGCCAGTCCGGCCGCCCCTACGAGCAGTACTTC. This codes for CASSQSGRPYEQYF. The rearrangement uses TRBV3-1 and TRBJ2-7; D is undetermined. The ends were cut back, 3 bases at V and 2 bases at J, with 11 bases in the middle. Per germline, CDR1 LGHDT and CDR2 YNNKEL (reference sequence). The CDR3 has 14 amino acids.

This chain links TRBV21-1 with TRBJ2-6. TRBV21-1 is a pseudogene. This CDR3 contains 11 residues. The DNA of the CDR3 is TGTGCCAGCAGCAAGACCAACGTCCTGACTTTC. Translating it yields CASSKTNVLTF.

This clonotype was observed a few times. This rearrangement joins TRBV7-9 to TRBJ2-7; the match to TRBD2 covers 14 bases. V shed 5 bases, J shed 9 bases, and the junction held 6 bases outside the gene matches. CDR1 is SEHNR, CDR2 FQNEAQ, per germline (reference sequence). The CDR3 covers 14 residues. This CDR3 reads CASSGGLAGVVQYF. The CDR3 nucleotides read TGTGCCAGCAGCGGGGGACTAGCGGGAGTCGTGCAGTACTTC.

The CDR3 DNA reads as TGTGCCAGCAGCGGGACAGGGTGGCCTGAAGCTTTCTTT. It specifies CASSGTGWPEAFF. The chain has TRBV7-9 and TRBJ1-1; 9 nucleotides align to TRBD1. Trimming at V came to 5 bases and at J to 6 bases, leaving 4 bases not matched to a gene. The CDR3 loop spans 13 amino acids. Per germline, CDR1 SEHNR and CDR2 FQNEAQ (reference sequence).

This chain joins TRBV7-2 and TRBJ1-5, with TRBD1 matching over 7 bases. The CDR3 consists of 14 residues. Trimming removed 3 bases from V and 7 bases from J; junction bases left unmatched: 6. Germline CDR1 SGHTA, CDR2 FQGNSA. The CDR3 is CASSLTGYQQPQHF. The CDR3 DNA sequence: TGTGCCAGCAGCTTGACAGGGTATCAACAGCCCCAGCATTTT.

This clonotype was recorded once. This chain uses TRBV7-9 with TRBJ1-1; D is ambiguous. From germline, CDR1 is SEHNR and CDR2 FQNEAQ (reference sequence). The CDR3 covers 13 residues. The ends were cut back, 1 base at V and 6 bases at J, with 9 bases in the middle. In DNA, the CDR3 is TGTGCCAGCAGCTTAGACCTGGGCGCTGAAGCTTTCTTT. The encoded protein is CASSLDLGAEAFF.

V usage is TRBV6-4 and J usage is TRBJ1-5; 10 nucleotides match TRBD1. The germline V gene encodes CDR1 MRHNA and CDR2 SNTAGT. After removal of 5 bases from V and 4 bases from J, the junction contained 5 bases not matched to a gene. This CDR3 comprises 15 residues. Here the CDR3 reads CASSPTGGGNQPQHF. The CDR3 bases are TGTGCCAGCAGTCCGACAGGGGGCGGGAATCAGCCCCAGCATTTT.

This chain links TRBV6-1 with TRBJ2-7, with TRBD1 matching over 7 bases. Germline assignment: CDR1 MNHNS and CDR2 SASEGT. The CDR3 is 13 residues long. Trimming removed 6 bases from V and 2 bases from J; junction bases left unmatched: 4. CDR3 amino acids: CASRATGAYEQYF. CDR3 nucleotides: TGTGCCAGCAGAGCTACAGGGGCCTACGAGCAGTACTTC.

The J gene is TRBJ1-1, the V gene TRBV11-2, with a weak D call TRBD1 (5 bases). With 1 base removed from V and 1 base from J, the gap between germline ends came to 10 bases. The CDR3 is 15 residues long. Germline CDR1 and CDR2: SGHAT and FQNNGV. CDR3 nucleotides: TGTGCCAGCAGCTTAGGAGGAGGGGAGAACACTGAAGCTTTCTTT. Amino acid sequence: CASSLGGGENTEAFF.

The rearrangement uses TRBV9 and TRBJ1-1; D not certain. V lost 1 base and J 0 bases, leaving 4 bases between the germline ends. The germline gives CDR1 SGDLS, CDR2 YYNGEE. The CDR3 is 13 amino acids. The CDR3 region has the DNA TGTGCCAGCAGCGTACAACTGAACACTGAAGCTTTCTTT. Encoded protein: CASSVQLNTEAFF.

The CDR3 nucleotides read TGTGCCAGCAGCACCCACCTCAGGGGGCCTAGAATAGATACGCAGTATTTT. Translating gives CASSTHLRGPRIDTQYF. The chain employs TRBV2 and TRBJ2-3, with 8 bases identical to TRBD1. The trim removed 6 bases at V and 5 bases at J, leaving 16 bases unmatched. CDR3 length: 17 amino acids. Germline CDR1 and CDR2: SNHLY and FYNNEI.

The chain is built from TRBV7-9 and TRBJ1-2; D is possibly TRBD1 (6 bases). The CDR3 length is 13 residues. The V end was cut by 2 bases, the J end by 6 bases, with 10 bases between. The germline gives CDR1 SEHNR, CDR2 FQNEAQ (reference sequence). The CDR3 reads CASSLPGANGYTF. DNA for the CDR3: TGTGCCAGCAGCTTACCGGGGGCGAATGGCTACACCTTC.

The CDR3 bases are TGTGCCAGCCGCATTCGGACAGGGGGAGATGTTTTTGGCTACACCTTC. Its translation: CASRIRTGGDVFGYTF. The gene calls are TRBV7-2 and TRBJ1-2; 10 bases line up with TRBD1. CDR1 and CDR2 from the germline V gene are SGHTA and FQGNSA. The CDR3 totals 16 residues. The junction had 16 bases not matched to a gene; V was cut back by 8 bases and J by 7 bases.

The chain combines TRBV20-1 with TRBJ1-2; TRBD1 matches at 7 bases. V trimming: 1 base; J trimming: 1 base; junction bases outside the gene matches: 12. The CDR3 loop spans 17 amino acids. CDR1 and CDR2 (germline): DFQATT, SNEGSKA (reference sequence). CDR3 in DNA: TGCAGTGCTAGAGCCGGGACAGCGGGGATATATAACTATGGCTACACCTTC. Amino acid sequence: CSARAGTAGIYNYGYTF.

The gene calls are TRBV5-4 and TRBJ2-2; 8 nucleotides agree with TRBD1. The CDR3 runs to 14 residues. From germline, CDR1 is SGHNT and CDR2 YYREEE (reference sequence). With 3 bases clipped from V and 7 bases from J, the junction kept 5 bases outside the gene matches. In DNA, the CDR3 is TGTGCCAGCAGCTCGACAGGGGATGGCGGGGAGCTGTTTTTT. This gives the protein CASSSTGDGGELFF.

The chain has TRBV5-4 and TRBJ1-1, with D maybe TRBD1 (5 bases). The germline gives CDR1 SGHNT, CDR2 YYREEE (reference sequence). There are 12 residues in the CDR3. V gave up 1 base and J gave up 11 bases, with 12 bases separating them. The CDR3 protein is CASSLTGAGAFF. CDR3 in DNA: TGTGCCAGCAGCTTGACAGGAGCTGGGGCTTTCTTT.

The chain joins TRBV20-1 to TRBJ2-7; D is unclear. Germline V gene sequence: CDR1 DFQATT, CDR2 SNEGSKA (reference sequence). This CDR3 has 15 amino acids. The ends were cut back, 0 bases at V and 4 bases at J, with 16 bases in the middle. CDR3 region: CSARENTRPGYEQYF. The CDR3 DNA reads TGCAGTGCTAGAGAAAACACCCGCCCCGGTTACGAGCAGTACTTC.

The J gene is TRBJ2-1, the V gene TRBV5-6; 7 bases are a match to TRBD1. The junction had 11 bases not matched to a gene; V was cut back by 4 bases and J by 4 bases. The CDR3 spans 16 residues. Germline V lookup: CDR1 SGHDT, CDR2 YYEEEE. The DNA of the CDR3 is TGTGCCAGCAGCCCTAGACAGGGTACGGGGTACAATGAGCAGTTCTTC. This codes for CASSPRQGTGYNEQFF.

The chain carries TRBV30 and TRBJ2-5; D possibly corresponds to TRBD1 (5 bases). Trimming stripped 1 base from V and 0 bases from J, with 15 bases between. The CDR3 is 16 amino acids. Germline lookup yields CDR1 GTSNPN and CDR2 SVGIG (reference sequence). The CDR3 sequence: CAWSGKDTGYQETQYF. In nucleotides, the CDR3 is TGTGCCTGGAGTGGGAAGGATACAGGATACCAAGAGACCCAGTACTTC.

The J gene is TRBJ2-1, the V gene TRBV19, with 9 bases lining up with TRBD2. Germline loops: CDR1 LNHDA, CDR2 SQIVND (reference sequence). The trim removed 4 bases at V and 4 bases at J, leaving 2 bases unmatched. The CDR3 loop spans 14 amino acids. CDR3 sequence: CASSTAGGYNEQFF. The CDR3 nucleotides are TGTGCCAGTAGTACGGCGGGGGGGTACAATGAGCAGTTCTTC.

The genes are TRBV20-1 and TRBJ2-7, with D possibly being TRBD1 (5 bases). CDR1 and CDR2 (germline): DFQATT, SNEGSKA (reference sequence). The CDR3 is 14 amino acids. The V end was cut by 6 bases, the J end by 2 bases, with 17 bases between. The CDR3 protein is CSAAWGRRTYEQYF. The CDR3 nucleotides are TGCAGTGCGGCCTGGGGCAGGCGCACCTACGAGCAGTACTTC.

This chain connects TRBV29-1 to TRBJ2-1, with a tentative D call TRBD1 (5 bases). The germline V and J ends were trimmed by 4 bases and 5 bases, with 12 bases remaining between them. Germline CDR1 reads SQVTM; CDR2 reads ANQGSEA. CDR3 length equals 13 residues. CDR3 amino acids: CSVGRAFNNEQFF. CDR3 nucleotides: TGCAGCGTTGGCAGGGCGTTCAACAATGAGCAGTTCTTC.

The chain employs TRBV6-1 and TRBJ2-7; D is undetermined. V lost 2 bases and J lost 0, with 11 bases in between. In germline, CDR1 is MNHNS, CDR2 SASEGT. The CDR3 totals 15 residues. In DNA form, the CDR3 reads TGTGCCAGCAGTGAACGGCCCCTGAGCTCCTACGAGCAGTACTTC. Translation: CASSERPLSSYEQYF.